Sequencing of this TCR beta chain was carried out in a study of shared clonotypes between healthy human individuals. Study details: The study used three CD4 naive, three CD4 memory, two CD8 naive and one CD8 memory plate per donor.

Produced via immunoSEQ multiplex PCR; TCRdb's table is partial and in-frame only. The sample holds 640,000 or so clones, less than 80% seen once. Sequencing was done on a sample of memory CD4+ T cells sorted from blood. Subset: CD45RA-negative fraction. This receptor was taken from a woman between 25 and 40 years old in good health.

The CDR3 DNA follows: TGCGCCAGCAGCTTCGACGCGAACCCAGGGGACATTCAGTACTTC. Its protein is CASSFDANPGDIQYF. The chain recombines TRBV5-1 with TRBJ2-4, with D possibly matching TRBD1 (6 bases). The CDR3 is 15 amino acids. With 2 bases removed from V and 8 bases from J, the gap between germline ends came to 17 bases. Per the germline V gene, CDR1 is SGHRS and CDR2 is YFSETQ.